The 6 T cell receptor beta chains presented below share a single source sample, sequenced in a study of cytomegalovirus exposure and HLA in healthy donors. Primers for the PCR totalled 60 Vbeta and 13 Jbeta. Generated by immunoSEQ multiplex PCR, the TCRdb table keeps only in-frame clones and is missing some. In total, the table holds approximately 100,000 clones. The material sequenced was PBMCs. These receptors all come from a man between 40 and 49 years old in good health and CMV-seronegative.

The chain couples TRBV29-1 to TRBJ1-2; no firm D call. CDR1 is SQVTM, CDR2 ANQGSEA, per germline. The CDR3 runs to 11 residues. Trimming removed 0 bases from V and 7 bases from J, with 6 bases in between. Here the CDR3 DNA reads TGCAGCGTTGAAGATCTAGGTGGCTACACCTTC. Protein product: CSVEDLGGYTF. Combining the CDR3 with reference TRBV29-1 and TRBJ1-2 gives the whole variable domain SAVISQKPSRDICQRGTSLTIQCQVDSQVTMMFWYRQQPGQSLTLIATANQGSEATYESGFVIDKFPISRPNLTFSTLTVSNMSPEDSSIYLCSVEDLGGYTFGSGTRLTVV.

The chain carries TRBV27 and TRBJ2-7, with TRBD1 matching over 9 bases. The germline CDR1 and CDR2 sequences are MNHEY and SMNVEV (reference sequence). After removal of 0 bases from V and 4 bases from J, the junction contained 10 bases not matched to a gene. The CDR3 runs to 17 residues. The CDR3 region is CASSLSINRDRAYEQYF. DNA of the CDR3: TGTGCCAGCAGTTTATCGATCAATCGGGACAGGGCTTACGAGCAGTACTTC.

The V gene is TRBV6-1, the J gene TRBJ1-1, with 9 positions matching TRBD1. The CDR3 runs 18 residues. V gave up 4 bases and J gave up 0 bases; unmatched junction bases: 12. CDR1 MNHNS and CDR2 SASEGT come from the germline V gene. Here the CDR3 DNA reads TGTGCCAGCAGTGCAAACCGGGGACAGGGATTCATGAACACTGAAGCTTTCTTT. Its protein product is CASSANRGQGFMNTEAFF.

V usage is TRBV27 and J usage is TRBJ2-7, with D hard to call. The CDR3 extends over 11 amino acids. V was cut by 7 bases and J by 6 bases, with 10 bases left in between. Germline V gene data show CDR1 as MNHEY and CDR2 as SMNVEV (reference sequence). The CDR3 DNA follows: TGTGCCAGCAAGCTAAAAGCCGAGCAGTACTTC. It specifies CASKLKAEQYF.

The CDR3: CASSVTGTGNSPLHF. The CDR3 DNA reads as TGTGCCAGCAGCGTAACCGGGACAGGGAATTCACCCCTCCACTTT. The chain uses TRBV9 and TRBJ1-6; 9 positions agree with TRBD1. Trimming cost V 1 base and J 7 bases; bases outside gene matches: 3. The CDR3 is 15 amino acids. CDR1 is SGDLS, CDR2 YYNGEE, per germline.

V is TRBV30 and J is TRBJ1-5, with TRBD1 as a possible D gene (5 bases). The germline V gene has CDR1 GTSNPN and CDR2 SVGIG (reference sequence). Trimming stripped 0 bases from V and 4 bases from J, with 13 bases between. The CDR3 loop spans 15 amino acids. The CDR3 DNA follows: TGTGCCTGGAGTGTGCGGCAGGGTATGAATCAGCCCCAGCATTTT. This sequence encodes CAWSVRQGMNQPQHF.